These 3 T cell receptor beta chains originate from one sample sequenced in a study of shared clonotypes between healthy human individuals (dated by TCRdb to between 2020 and 2021). Library preparation used the immunoSEQ multiplex PCR assay. Entries here come from immuneACCESS through TCRdb and include only in-frame sequences with V and J called. Some clones fail to appear in such tables; in the studies checked, an unresolved V gene covers under half of the shortfall, and the cause of the remainder is unknown. In all, the sample holds roughly 490,000 clones, and less than 80% of those were seen once. The ten largest account for roughly 12% of the sample. What was sequenced was PBMCs. These receptors all stem from a woman between 40 and 55 years old in good health. Some clones in this sample may be carry-over from other donors' samples.

V is TRBV19 and J is TRBJ1-4; possible D gene TRBD1, 5 bases. Germline V gene data show CDR1 as LNHDA and CDR2 as SQIVND (reference sequence). This CDR3 contains 11 residues. The V end was cut by 5 bases, the J end by 11 bases, with 9 bases between. The CDR3 DNA sequence: TGTGCCAGTAGTTCCCGGGACAAACTGTTTTTT. Translation: CASSSRDKLFF.

The table lists this clone with a few counts. V and J are TRBV7-9 and TRBJ2-1; TRBD2 aligns across 11 bases. Germline values: CDR1 SEHNR, CDR2 FQNEAQ (reference sequence). The CDR3 runs to 14 residues. V lost 5 bases and J lost 6; bases outside the gene matches: 3. The CDR3 sequence is CASSRGTSGNEQFF. For the CDR3, the DNA is TGTGCCAGCAGCCGAGGGACTAGCGGCAATGAGCAGTTCTTC.

This rearrangement joins TRBV6-1 to TRBJ2-7, with no clear D. V was shortened by 3 bases and J by 2 bases, with 8 bases between the two germline ends. Germline V gene lookup returns CDR1 MNHNS and CDR2 SASEGT. This CDR3 region has 13 residues. The CDR3 coding sequence is TGTGCCAGCAGTGAGTCAGAGACCTACGAGCAGTACTTC. This encodes CASSESETYEQYF.